This TCR beta chain was found in a study of siplizumab effects on memory and regulatory T cells. Only in-frame clones appear in the TCRdb table, and some are missing; sequencing was by immunoSEQ multiplex PCR. This repertoire shows approximately 90,000 clones, 94% found once; its top ten account for roughly 0.3%. Sequenced material: non-Treg CD4+ T cells sorted from blood. This clonotype originated in a human donor in good health.

CDR3 DNA: TGTGCCAGCAGTGAAGCGGTCAGGGAGGCCACTGAAGCTTTCTTT. Translated, it gives CASSEAVREATEAFF. The chain couples TRBV2 to TRBJ1-1; perhaps TRBD1 as D (5 bases). The CDR3 runs 15 residues. CDR1 is SNHLY, CDR2 FYNNEI, per germline. Trimming pared 0 bases from V and 4 bases from J, leaving 12 bases between.